The 2 T cell receptor beta chains in this list originate from one sample, sequenced in a study of blood T cells in healthy people across ages. The use of a sample-barcoded 5' primer and a J-beta primer mix characterized a second PCR of roughly 7 to 12 cycles. TCRdb analysed the 5' RACE reads with MiXCR anew, one entry per CDR3 protein. The profile shows around 820,000 distinct CDR3 sequences, just under 25% of them singletons. These data were likewise used in another study, on T cells of mothers and their children.

Material: blood. The receptors were gathered from a boy between 5 and 17 years old in good health.

The chain combines TRBV6-1 with TRBJ2-1, with 7 bases aligning to TRBD2. The V gene end was trimmed by 2 bases and the J gene end by 0 bases; junction bases not matched to a gene: 13. This CDR3 is 19 amino acids long. CDR1 and CDR2 (germline): MNHNS, SASEGT. The CDR3 protein is CASSERVGRGSSSYNEQFF. CDR3 coding DNA: TGTGCCAGCAGTGAAAGAGTGGGGCGGGGGTCTAGCTCCTACAATGAGCAGTTCTTC.

This clonotype was counted between two and nine times. CDR3 DNA sequence: TGCGCCAGCAGCCAGGACAGGGGCTCCCGATCAGAGACCCAGTACTTC. Translated, it gives CASSQDRGSRSETQYF. The V gene is TRBV4-3, the J gene TRBJ2-5, with TRBD1 matching over 9 bases. CDR1 is LGHNA and CDR2 is YSLEER in the germline V gene. The trim removed 3 bases at V and 4 bases at J, leaving 9 bases unmatched. The CDR3 loop spans 16 amino acids.